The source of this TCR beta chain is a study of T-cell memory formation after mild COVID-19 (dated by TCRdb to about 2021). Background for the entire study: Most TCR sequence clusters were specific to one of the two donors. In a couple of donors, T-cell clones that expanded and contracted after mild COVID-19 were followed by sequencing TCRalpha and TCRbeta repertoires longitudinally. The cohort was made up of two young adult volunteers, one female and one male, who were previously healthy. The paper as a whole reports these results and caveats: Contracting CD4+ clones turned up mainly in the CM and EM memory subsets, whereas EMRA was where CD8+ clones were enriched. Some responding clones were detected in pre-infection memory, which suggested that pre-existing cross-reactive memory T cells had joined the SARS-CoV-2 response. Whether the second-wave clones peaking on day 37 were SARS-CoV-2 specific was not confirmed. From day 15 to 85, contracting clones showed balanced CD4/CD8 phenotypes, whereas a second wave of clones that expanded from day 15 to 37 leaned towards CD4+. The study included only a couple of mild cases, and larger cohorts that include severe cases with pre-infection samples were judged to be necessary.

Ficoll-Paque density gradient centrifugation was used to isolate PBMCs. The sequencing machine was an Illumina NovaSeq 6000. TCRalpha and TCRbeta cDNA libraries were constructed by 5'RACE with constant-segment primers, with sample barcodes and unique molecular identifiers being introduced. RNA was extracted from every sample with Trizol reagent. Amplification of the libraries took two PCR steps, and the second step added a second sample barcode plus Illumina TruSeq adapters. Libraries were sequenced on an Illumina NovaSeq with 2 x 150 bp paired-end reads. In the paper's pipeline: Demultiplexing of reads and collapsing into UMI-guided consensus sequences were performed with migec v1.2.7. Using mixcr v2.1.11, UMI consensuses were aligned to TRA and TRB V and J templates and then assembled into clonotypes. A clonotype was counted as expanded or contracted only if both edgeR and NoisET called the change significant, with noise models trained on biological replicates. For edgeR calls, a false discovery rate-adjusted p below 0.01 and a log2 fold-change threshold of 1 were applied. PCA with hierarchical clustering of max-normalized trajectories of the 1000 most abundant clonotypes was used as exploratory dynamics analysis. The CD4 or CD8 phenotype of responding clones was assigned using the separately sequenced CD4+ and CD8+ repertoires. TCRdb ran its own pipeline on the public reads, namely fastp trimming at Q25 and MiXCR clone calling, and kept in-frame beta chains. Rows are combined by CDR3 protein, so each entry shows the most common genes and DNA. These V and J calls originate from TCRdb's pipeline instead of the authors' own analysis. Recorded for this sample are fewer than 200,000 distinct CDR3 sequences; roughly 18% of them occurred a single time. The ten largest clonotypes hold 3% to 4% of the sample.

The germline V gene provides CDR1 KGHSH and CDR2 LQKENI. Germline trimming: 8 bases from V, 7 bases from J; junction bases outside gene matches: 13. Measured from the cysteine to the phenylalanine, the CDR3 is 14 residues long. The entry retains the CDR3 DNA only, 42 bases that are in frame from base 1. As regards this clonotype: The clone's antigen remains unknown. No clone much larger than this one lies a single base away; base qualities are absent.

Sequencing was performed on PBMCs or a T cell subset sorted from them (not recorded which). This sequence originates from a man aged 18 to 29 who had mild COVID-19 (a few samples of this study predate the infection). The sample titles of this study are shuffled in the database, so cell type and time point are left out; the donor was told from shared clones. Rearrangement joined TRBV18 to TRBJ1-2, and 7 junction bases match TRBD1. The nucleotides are TGTGCCAGCCTTGGGGACAGCGGTCCCTCTGGCTACACCTTC. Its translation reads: CASLGDSGPSGYTF.